This T cell receptor (beta chain) was recorded in a study of T cell repertoires in cytomegalovirus infection. Using its own MiXCR run on the reads, TCRdb lists one record per CDR3 protein. The sample contains under 500,000 distinct CDR3 sequences, 40% to 50% of which appear only once. Of note for this clonotype: Its antigen is not known.

This CDR3 is built from 16 residues. Germline V gene data show CDR1 as MGHRA and CDR2 as YSYEKL. V was pared by 1 base and J by 6 bases, with 8 bases of the junction left unmatched. This chain uses TRBV4-1 with TRBJ2-2; TRBD2 aligns across 7 bases. The TCR was taken from a human donor in good health (CMV status not recorded). Some clones in this sample may be carry-over from other donors' samples. This sample comprised cultured PBMCs, obtained from culture after CMV antigen stimulation. The CDR3 is CASSQGRGGSAGELFF. The CDR3 DNA follows: TGCGCCAGCAGCCAAGGTCGGGGCGGGAGTGCCGGGGAGCTGTTTTTT.